This entry lists 2 T cell receptor beta chains sequenced from one sample in a study of T cell responses to AZD1222 COVID-19 vaccine. The data were produced by immunoSEQ multiplex PCR, yet TCRdb's version contains in-frame clones alone and is incomplete. This sample carries under 200,000 clones, 70% to 90% of them seen once, and the ten largest clones take over 4%. The source was peripheral blood, collected 28 days after the second AZD1222 dose. The receptors originated from an adult who received the AZD1222 COVID-19 vaccine.

The CDR3 bases are TGTGCCAGCAGTTTATGGGCAGGGGGGAAATATGGCTACACCTTC. It translates to CASSLWAGGKYGYTF. The chain is built from TRBV28 and TRBJ1-2, with 7 bases matching TRBD1. The CDR3 has 15 residues. Germline V gene lookup returns CDR1 MDHEN and CDR2 SYDVKM. The V gene end was trimmed by 0 bases and the J gene end by 5 bases; junction bases not matched to a gene: 6.

The rearrangement uses TRBV7-9 and TRBJ1-5, with TRBD1 as a possible D gene (5 bases). Trimming shortened V by 2 bases and J by 6 bases, and 11 bases separated the two germline ends. The CDR3 sequence is 14 residues long. The germline gives CDR1 SEHNR, CDR2 FQNEAQ (reference sequence). The CDR3 DNA reads as TGTGCCAGCAGCTTAAGTACAGGCGCTCAGCCCCAGCATTTT. Its protein is CASSLSTGAQPQHF.